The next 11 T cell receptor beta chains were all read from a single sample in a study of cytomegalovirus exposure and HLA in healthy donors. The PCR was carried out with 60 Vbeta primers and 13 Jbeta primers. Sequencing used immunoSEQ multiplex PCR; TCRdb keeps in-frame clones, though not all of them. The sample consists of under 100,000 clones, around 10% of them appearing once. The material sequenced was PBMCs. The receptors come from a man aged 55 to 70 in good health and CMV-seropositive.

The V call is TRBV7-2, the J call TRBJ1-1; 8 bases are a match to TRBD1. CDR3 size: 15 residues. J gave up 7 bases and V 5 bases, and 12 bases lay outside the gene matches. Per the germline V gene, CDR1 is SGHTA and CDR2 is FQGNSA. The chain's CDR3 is CASSAKTGGSGEAFF. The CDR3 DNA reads TGTGCCAGCAGCGCCAAAACAGGGGGGAGTGGTGAAGCTTTCTTT. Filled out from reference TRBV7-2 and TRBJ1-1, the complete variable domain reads GAGVSQSPSNKVTEKGKDVELRCDPISGHTALYWYRQSLGQGLEFLIYFQGNSAPDKSGLPSDRFSAERTGGSVSTLTIQRTQQEDSAVYLCASSAKTGGSGEAFFGQGTRLTVV.

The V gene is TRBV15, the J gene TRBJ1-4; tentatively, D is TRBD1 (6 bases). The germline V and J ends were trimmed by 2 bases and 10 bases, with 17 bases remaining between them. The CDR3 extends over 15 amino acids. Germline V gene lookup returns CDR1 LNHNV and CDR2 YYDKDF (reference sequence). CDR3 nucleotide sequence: TGTGCCACCAGCAGATCCCGGGACACGGGGTTAAAACTGTTTTTT. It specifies CATSRSRDTGLKLFF.

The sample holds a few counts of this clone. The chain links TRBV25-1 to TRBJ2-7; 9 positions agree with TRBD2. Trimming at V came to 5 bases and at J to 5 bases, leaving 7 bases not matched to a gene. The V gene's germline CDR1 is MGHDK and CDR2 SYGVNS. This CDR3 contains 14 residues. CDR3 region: CASSRSGRTNEQYF. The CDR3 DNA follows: TGTGCCAGCAGTCGTAGCGGGAGAACAAACGAGCAGTACTTC.

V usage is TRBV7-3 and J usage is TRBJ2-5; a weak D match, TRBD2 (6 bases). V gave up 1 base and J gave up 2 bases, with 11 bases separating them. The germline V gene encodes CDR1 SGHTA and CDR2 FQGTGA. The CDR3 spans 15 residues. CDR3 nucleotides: TGTGCCAGCAGCTTAATAGGGAGGACACAAGAGACCCAGTACTTC. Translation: CASSLIGRTQETQYF.

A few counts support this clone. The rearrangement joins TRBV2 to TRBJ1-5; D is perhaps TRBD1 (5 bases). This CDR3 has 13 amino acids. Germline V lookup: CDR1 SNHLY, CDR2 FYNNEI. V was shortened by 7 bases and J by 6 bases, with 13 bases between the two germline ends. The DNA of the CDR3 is TGTGCCAGCACCCAGGGTATGATTCAGCCCCAGCATTTT. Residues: CASTQGMIQPQHF.

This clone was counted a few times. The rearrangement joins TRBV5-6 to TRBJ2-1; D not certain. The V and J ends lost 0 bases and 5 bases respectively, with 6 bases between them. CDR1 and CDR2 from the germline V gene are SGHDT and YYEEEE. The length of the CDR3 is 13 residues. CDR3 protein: CASSLGLNNEQFF. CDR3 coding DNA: TGTGCCAGCAGCTTGGGGCTCAACAATGAGCAGTTCTTC.

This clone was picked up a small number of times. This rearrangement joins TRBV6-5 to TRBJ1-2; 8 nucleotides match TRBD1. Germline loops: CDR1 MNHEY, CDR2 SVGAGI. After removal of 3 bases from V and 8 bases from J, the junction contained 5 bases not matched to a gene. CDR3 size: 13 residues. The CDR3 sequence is CASSYSGGDGYTF. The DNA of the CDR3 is TGTGCCAGCAGTTATTCAGGGGGCGACGGCTACACCTTC.

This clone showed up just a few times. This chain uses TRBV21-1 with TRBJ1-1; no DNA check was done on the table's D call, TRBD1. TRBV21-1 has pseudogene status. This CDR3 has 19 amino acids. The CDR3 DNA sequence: TGTGCCAGCAGCATCCTGGGGCAGGACAGGGTTATTCGGAACACTGAAGCTTTCTTT. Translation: CASSILGQDRVIRNTEAFF.

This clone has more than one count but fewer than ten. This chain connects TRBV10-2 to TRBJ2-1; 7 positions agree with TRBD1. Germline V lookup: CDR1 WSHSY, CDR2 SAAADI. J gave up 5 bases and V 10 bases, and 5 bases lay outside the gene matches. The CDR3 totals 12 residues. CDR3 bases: TGCGCCACACGACAGGGTGACAATGAGCAGTTCTTC. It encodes CATRQGDNEQFF.

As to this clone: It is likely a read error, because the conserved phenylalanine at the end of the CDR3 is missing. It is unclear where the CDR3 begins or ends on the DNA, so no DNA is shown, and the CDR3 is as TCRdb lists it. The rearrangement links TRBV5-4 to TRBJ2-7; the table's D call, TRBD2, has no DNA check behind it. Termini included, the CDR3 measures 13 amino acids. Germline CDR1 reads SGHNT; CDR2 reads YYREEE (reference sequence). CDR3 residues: CASSLEASYEKYL.

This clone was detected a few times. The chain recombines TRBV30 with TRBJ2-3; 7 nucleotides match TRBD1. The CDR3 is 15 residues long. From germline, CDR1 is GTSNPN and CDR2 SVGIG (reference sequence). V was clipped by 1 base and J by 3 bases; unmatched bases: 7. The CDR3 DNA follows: TGTGCCTGGAGTGCGAACAGGGGCTCAACAGATACGCAGTATTTT. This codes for CAWSANRGSTDTQYF.